This TCR beta chain was sequenced during a study of T cell responses to AZD1222 COVID-19 vaccine. Study-level points and caveats: All repertoire sampling was performed exclusively after the peak T cell response. Targeting of unmutated variant regions was reportedly seen in nearly half of spike-specific TCRs. Seropositive AZD1222 recipients at baseline numbered only 5 or 6.

Trimming removed 0 bases from V and 7 bases from J, with 15 bases in between. There are 16 residues in the CDR3. Germline V CDR1 and CDR2: MNHEY, SVGAGI. Assay used: immunoSEQ multiplex PCR; TCRdb lists only in-frame clones, some missing. In the table there are roughly 120,000 clones, 85% to 90% of which are singletons. About this clone itself: As yet, its antigen is unknown.

The material sequenced was peripheral blood, taken on day 0 of AZD1222 vaccination. V gene TRBV6-5 combines with J gene TRBJ1-4; TRBD1 is a possible D gene (5 bases). The TCR comes from an adult in good health. Here the CDR3 reads CASSYSNGAGSEKLFF. DNA for the CDR3: TGTGCCAGCAGTTACTCGAATGGGGCCGGTTCTGAAAAACTGTTTTTT.